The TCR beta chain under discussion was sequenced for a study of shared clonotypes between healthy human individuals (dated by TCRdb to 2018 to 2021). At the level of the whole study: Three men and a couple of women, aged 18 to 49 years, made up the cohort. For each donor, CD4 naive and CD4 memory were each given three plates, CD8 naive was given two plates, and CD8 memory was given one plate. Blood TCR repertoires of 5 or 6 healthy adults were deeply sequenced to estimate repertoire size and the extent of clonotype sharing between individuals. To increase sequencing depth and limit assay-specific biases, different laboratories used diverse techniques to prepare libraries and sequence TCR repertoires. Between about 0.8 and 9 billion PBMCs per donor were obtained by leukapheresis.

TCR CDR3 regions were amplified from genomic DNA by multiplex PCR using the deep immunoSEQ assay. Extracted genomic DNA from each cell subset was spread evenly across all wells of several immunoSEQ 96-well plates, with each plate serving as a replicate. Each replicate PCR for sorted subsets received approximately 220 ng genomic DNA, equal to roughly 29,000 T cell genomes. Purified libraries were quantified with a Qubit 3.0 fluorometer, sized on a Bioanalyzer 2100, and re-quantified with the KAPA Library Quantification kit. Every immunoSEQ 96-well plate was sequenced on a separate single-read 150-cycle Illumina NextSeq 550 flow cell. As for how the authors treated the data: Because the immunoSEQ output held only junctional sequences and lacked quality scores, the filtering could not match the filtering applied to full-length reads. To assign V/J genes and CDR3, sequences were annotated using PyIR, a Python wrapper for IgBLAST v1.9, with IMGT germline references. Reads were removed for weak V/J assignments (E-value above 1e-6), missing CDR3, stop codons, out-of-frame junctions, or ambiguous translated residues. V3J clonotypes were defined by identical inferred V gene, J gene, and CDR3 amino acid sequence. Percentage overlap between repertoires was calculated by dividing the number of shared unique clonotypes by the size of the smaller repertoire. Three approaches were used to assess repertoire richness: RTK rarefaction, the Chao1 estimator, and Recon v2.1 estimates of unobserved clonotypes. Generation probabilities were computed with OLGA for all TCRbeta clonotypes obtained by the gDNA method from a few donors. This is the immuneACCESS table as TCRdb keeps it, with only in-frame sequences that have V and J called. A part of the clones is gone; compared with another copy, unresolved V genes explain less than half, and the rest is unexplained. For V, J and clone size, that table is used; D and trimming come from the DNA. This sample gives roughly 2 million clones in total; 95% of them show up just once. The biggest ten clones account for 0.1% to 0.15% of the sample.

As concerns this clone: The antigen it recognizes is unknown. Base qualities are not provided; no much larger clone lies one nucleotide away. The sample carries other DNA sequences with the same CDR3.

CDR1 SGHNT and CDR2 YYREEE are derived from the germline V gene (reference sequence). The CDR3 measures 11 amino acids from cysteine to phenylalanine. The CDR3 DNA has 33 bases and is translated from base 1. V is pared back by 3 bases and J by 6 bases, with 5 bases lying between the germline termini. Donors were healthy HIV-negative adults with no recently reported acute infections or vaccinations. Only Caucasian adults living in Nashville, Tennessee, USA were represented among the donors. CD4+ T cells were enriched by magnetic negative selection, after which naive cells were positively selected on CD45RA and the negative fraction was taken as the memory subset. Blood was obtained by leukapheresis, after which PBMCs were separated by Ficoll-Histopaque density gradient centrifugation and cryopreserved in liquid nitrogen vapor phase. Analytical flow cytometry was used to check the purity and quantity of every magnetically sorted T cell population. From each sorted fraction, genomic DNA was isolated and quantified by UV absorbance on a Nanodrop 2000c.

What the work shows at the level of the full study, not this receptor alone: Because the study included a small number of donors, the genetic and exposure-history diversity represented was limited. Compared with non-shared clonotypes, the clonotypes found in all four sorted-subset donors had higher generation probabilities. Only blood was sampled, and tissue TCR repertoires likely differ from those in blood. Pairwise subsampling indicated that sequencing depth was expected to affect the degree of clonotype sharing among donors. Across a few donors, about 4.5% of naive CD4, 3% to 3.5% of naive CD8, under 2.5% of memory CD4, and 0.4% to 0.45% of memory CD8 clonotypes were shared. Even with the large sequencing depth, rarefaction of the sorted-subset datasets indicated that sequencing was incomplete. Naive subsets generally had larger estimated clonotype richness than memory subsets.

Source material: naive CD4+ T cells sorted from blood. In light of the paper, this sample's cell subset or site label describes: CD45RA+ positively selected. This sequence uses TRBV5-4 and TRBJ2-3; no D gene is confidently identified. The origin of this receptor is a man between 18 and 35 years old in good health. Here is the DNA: TGTGCCAGCAGCTCAGCGGATACGCAGTATTTT. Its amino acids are CASSSADTQYF.